The source of this T cell receptor (beta chain) is a study of PD-L1 blockade in urothelial cancer. Study information: Bladder-origin urothelial cancer in males described most of the 29 patients. Between 0 and 3 chemotherapy regimens preceded treatment for each patient.

Sequencing used immunoSEQ multiplex PCR; TCRdb keeps in-frame clones, though not all of them. The sample includes tens of thousands of clones, 84% of them seen just once. Germline CDR1 and CDR2: MDHEN and SYDVKM. Trimming removed 9 bases from V and 6 bases from J, with 13 bases in between. This CDR3 contains 12 residues. Specified time point: pretreatment peripheral blood. Between 1 and 8 samples per patient were obtained, pretreatment and on-treatment. The sequence was collected from a man aged 50 to 60 with urothelial cancer. The specimen was PBMCs, collected around atezolizumab (anti-PD-L1) treatment. V and J are TRBV28 and TRBJ2-3; maybe TRBD2 (5 bases). CDR3 bases: TGTGCCAGTCTATCGGGGTGGGATACGCAGTATTTT. Its protein is CASLSGWDTQYF.